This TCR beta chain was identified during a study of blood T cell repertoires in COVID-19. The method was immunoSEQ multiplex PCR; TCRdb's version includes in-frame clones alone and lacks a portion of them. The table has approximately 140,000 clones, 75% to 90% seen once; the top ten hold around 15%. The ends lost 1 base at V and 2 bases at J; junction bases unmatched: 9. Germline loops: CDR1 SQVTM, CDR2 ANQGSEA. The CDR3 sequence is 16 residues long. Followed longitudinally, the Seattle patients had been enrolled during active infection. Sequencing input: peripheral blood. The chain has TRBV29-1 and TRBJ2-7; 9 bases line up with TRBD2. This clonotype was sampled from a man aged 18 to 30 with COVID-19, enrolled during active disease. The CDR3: CSVEGRASGAAYEQYF. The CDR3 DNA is TGCAGCGTTGAAGGAAGGGCTAGCGGGGCCGCCTACGAGCAGTACTTC.